The clone carrying this T cell receptor (beta chain) has just a few counts. The record originates from a study of blood T cells in healthy people across ages. Together with a sample-barcoded 5' primer, a J-beta primer mix was included in a second PCR lasting about 6 to 12 cycles. Every cDNA molecule bore a tag from a template-switch adaptor containing 12 random nucleotides. One entry per CDR3 protein, called by TCRdb with MiXCR from the 5' RACE reads. The sample has more than 600,000 distinct CDR3 sequences, 25% seen once. Trimming took off 5 bases at V and 3 bases at J, with 23 bases between the two ends. The CDR3 loop spans 17 amino acids. Germline-derived CDR1 and CDR2 are MDHEN and SYDVKM. The same specimen was also included in a second study, on T cells of mothers and their children.

This receptor was taken from a boy between 5 and 17 years old in good health. Source material: blood. The chain has TRBV28 and TRBJ2-7, with D possibly TRBD2 on 6 matching bases. CDR3 in DNA: TGTGCCAGCAGTCTCCTCCCATTCAGCGAGGAGGGCTACGAGCAGTACTTC. This codes for CASSLLPFSEEGYEQYF.